This T cell receptor (beta chain) was observed in a study of blood T cell repertoires in COVID-19. Those who participated ranged in age from roughly 18 to 95 years and resided in 20 to 25 US areas. Researchers sorted participants into cohorts using their self-reported clinical history. As processed by the authors: Counts of nucleated cells, estimated from reference gene primer amplification, were obtained. Assay: immunoSEQ multiplex PCR; the TCRdb copy retains only in-frame clones and omits some. V and J calls and clone size come straight from that table; D and trimming were deduced from the DNA. The sample includes about 240,000 clones, around 90% of them seen just once. This CDR3 is built from 15 residues. The germline CDR1 and CDR2 sequences are SGHRS and YFSETQ. V lost 0 bases, J lost 4 bases, and 11 bases lay in between.

The chain has TRBV5-1 and TRBJ1-5; possibly TRBD1 for D (5 bases). The sample consisted of PBMCs or T cells enriched from blood (not recorded which). The clonotype was recovered from a woman aged 25 to 39 with acute COVID-19. CDR3 bases: TGCGCCAGCAGCTTGGCGTCGGGGGATAATCAGCCCCAGCATTTT. This codes for CASSLASGDNQPQHF.